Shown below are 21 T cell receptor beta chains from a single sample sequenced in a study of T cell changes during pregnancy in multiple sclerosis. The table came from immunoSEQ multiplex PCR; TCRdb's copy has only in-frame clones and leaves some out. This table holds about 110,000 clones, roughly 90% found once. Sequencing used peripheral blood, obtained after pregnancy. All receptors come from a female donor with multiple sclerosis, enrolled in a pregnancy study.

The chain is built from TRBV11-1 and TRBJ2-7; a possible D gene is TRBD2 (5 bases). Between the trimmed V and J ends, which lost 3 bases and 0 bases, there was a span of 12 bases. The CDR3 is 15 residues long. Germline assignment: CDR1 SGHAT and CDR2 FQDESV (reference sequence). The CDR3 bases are TGTGCCAGCAGCTTCGGCGGCGGGCCCTCCTACGAGCAGTACTTC. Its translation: CASSFGGGPSYEQYF.

In DNA, the CDR3 is TGTGCCACCAGCAGAGATCATGGTGCGGTAGCGGGGCTCCGAACCGGGGAGCTGTTTTTT. This codes for CATSRDHGAVAGLRTGELFF. This chain uses TRBV15 with TRBJ2-2, with 8 bases aligning to TRBD2. The germline V gene has CDR1 LNHNV and CDR2 YYDKDF (reference sequence). V was pared by 0 bases and J by 5 bases, with 17 bases of the junction left unmatched. The CDR3 has 20 amino acids.

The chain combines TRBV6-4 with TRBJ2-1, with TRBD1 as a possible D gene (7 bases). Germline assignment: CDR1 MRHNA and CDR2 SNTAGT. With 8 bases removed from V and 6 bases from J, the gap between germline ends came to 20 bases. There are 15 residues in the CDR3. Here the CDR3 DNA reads TGTGCCAGCTCCCAGGGGGGTGGCGGGTCCAATGAGCAGTTCTTC. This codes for CASSQGGGGSNEQFF.

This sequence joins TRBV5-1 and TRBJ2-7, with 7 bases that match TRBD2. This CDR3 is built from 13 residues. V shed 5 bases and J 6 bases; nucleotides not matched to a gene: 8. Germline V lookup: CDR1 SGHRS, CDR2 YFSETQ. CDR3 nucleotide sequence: TGCGCCAGCAGATCGCCTAGCGGTTTCGAGCAGTACTTC. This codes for CASRSPSGFEQYF.

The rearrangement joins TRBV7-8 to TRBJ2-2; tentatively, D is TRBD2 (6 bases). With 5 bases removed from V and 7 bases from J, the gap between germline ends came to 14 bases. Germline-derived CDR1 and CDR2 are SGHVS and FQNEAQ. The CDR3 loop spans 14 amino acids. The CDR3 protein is CASSVKRGNGELFF. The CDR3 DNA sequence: TGTGCCAGCAGCGTCAAACGGGGGAACGGGGAGCTGTTTTTT.

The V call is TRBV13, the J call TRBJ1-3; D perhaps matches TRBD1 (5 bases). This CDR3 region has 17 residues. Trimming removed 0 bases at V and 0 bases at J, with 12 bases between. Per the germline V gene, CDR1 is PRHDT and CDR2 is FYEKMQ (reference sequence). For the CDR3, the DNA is TGTGCCAGCAGCTTAGGTCCAGGCGGGGGCTCTGGAAACACCATATATTTT. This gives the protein CASSLGPGGGSGNTIYF.

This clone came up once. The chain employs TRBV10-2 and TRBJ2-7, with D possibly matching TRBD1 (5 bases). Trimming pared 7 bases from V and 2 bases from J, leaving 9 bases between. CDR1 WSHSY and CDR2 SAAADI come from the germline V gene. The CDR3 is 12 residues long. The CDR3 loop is CASKQGTYEQYF. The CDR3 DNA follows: TGCGCCAGCAAGCAGGGAACCTACGAGCAGTACTTC.

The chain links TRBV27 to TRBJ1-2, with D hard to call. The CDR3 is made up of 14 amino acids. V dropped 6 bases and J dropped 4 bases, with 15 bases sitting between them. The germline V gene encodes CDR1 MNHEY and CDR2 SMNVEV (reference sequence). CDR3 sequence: CASSVTAKGYGYTF. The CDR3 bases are TGTGCCAGCAGCGTCACAGCTAAAGGCTATGGCTACACCTTC.

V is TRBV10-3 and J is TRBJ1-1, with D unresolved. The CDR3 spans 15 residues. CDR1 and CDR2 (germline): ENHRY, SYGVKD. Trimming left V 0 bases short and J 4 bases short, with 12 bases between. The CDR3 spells CAISESPGDSTEAFF. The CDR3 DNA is TGTGCCATCAGTGAGTCGCCGGGAGATAGCACTGAAGCTTTCTTT.

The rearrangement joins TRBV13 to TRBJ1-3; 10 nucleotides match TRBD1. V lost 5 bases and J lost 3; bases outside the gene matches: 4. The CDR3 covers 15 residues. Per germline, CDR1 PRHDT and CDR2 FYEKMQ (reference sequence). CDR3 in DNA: TGTGCCAGCAGCACCGGGACAGGGGTTGGAAACACCATATATTTT. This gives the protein CASSTGTGVGNTIYF.

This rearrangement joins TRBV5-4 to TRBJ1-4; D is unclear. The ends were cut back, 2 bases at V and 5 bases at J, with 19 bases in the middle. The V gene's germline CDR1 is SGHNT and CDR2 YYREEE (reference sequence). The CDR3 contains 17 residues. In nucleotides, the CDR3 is TGTGCCAGCAGCTTTCAACCCGGGATTACATACAATGAAAAACTGTTTTTT. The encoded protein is CASSFQPGITYNEKLFF.

The DNA of the CDR3 is TGCGCCAGCAGCCCACCGGGACAGGGGGCAAACGAGCAGTACTTC. It yields the protein CASSPPGQGANEQYF. The chain employs TRBV4-1 and TRBJ2-7, with 12 bases fitting TRBD1. V gave up 4 bases and J gave up 5 bases; unmatched junction bases: 6. Germline values: CDR1 MGHRA, CDR2 YSYEKL. This CDR3 contains 15 residues.

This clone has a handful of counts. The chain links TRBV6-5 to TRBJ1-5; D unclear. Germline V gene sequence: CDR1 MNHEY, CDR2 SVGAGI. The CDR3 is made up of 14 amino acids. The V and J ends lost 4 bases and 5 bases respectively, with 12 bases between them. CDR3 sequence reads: CASSSMRPDQPQHF. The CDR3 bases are TGTGCCAGCAGTTCAATGCGGCCGGATCAGCCCCAGCATTTT.

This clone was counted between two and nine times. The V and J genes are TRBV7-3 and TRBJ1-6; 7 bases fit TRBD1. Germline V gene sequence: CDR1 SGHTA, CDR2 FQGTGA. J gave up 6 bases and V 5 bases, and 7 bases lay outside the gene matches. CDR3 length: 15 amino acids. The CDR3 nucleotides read TGTGCCAGCAGCCCAGGGACAGAGCCTAATTCACCCCTCCACTTT. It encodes CASSPGTEPNSPLHF. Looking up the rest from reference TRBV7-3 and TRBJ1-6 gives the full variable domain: GAGVSQTPSNKVTEKGKYVELRCDPISGHTALYWYRQSLGQGPEFLIYFQGTGAADDSGLPNDRFFAVRPEGSVSTLKIQRTERGDSAVYLCASSPGTEPNSPLHFGNGTRLTVT.

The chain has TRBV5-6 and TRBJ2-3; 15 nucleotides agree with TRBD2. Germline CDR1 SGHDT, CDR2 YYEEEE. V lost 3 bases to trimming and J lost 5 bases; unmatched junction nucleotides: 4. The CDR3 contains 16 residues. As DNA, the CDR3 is TGTGCCAGCAGCTGGACTAGCGGGGGGGCCATAGATACGCAGTATTTT. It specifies CASSWTSGGAIDTQYF.

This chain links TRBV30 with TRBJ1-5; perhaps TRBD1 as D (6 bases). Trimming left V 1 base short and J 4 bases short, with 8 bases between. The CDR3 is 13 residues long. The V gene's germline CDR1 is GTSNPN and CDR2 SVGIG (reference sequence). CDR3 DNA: TGTGCCTGGAGTGAGGGGGGGAATCAGCCCCAGCATTTT. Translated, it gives CAWSEGGNQPQHF.

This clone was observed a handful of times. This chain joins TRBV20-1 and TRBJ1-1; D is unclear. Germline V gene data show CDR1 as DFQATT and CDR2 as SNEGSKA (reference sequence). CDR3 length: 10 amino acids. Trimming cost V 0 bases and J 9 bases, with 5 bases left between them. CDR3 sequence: CSARDLKAFF. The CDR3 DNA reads TGCAGTGCTAGAGATTTAAAAGCTTTCTTT.

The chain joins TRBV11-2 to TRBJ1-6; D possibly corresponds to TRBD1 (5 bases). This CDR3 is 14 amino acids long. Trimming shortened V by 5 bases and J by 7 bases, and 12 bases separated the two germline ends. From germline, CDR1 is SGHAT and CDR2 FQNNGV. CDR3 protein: CASSIRVFNSPLHF. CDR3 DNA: TGTGCCAGCAGCATCAGGGTGTTCAATTCACCCCTCCACTTT.

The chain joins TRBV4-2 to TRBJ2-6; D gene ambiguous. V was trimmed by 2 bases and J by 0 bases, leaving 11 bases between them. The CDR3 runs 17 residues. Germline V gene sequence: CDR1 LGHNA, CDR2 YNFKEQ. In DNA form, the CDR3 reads TGTGCCAGCAGCCAAAGGCAGGAACTCTCTGGGGCCAACGTCCTGACTTTC. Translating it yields CASSQRQELSGANVLTF.

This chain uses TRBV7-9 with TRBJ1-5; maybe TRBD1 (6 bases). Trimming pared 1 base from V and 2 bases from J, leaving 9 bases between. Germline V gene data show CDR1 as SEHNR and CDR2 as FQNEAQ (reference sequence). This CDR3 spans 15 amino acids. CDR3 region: CASSLGAGGNQPQHF. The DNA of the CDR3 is TGTGCCAGCAGCTTAGGGGCAGGGGGCAATCAGCCCCAGCATTTT.

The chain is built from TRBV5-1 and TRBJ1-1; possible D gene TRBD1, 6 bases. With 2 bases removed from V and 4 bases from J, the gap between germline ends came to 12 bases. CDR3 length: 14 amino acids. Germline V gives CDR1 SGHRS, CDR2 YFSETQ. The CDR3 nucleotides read TGCGCCAGCAGCTTTAGGGGGGAGGGCACTGAAGCTTTCTTT. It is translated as CASSFRGEGTEAFF.